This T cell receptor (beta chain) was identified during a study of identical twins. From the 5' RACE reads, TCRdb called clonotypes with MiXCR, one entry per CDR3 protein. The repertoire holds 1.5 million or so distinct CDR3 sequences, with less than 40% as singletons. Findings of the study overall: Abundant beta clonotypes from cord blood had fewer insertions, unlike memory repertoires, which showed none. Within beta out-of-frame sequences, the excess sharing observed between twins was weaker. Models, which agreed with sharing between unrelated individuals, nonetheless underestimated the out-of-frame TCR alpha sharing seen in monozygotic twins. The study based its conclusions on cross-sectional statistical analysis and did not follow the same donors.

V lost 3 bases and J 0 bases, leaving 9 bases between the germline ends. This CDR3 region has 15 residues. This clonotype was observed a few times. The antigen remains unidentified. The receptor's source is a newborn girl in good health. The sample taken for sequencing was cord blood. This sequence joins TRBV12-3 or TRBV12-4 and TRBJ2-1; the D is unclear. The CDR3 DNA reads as TGTGCCAGCAGTTTCGGAAACAGCTCCTACAATGAGCAGTTCTTC. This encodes CASSFGNSSYNEQFF.